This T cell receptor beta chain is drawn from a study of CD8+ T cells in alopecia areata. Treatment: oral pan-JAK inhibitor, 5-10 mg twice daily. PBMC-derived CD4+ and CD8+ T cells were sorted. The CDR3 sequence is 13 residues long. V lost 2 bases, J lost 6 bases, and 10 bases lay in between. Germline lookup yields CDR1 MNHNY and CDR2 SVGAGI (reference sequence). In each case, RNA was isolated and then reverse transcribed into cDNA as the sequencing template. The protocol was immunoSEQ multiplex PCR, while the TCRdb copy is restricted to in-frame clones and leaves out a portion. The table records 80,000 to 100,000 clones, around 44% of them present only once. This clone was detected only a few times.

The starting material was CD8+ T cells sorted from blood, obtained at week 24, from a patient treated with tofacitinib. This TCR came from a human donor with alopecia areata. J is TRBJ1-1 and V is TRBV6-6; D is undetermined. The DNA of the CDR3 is TGTGCCAGCAGTTACGGTGTCGCCCCTGAAGCTTTCTTT. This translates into CASSYGVAPEAFF.